The 11 T cell receptor beta chains presented below share a single source sample, sequenced in a study of cytomegalovirus exposure and HLA in healthy donors. Primers: 60 Vbeta forward and 13 Jbeta reverse. Sequencing was performed with immunoSEQ multiplex PCR; in TCRdb, only in-frame clones are kept and a portion is missing. The sample has approximately 100,000 clones, around 80% seen once. Sequenced material: PBMCs. The source is a woman aged 50 to 60 in good health and CMV-seropositive.

The rearrangement uses TRBV19 and TRBJ1-3; D unclear. Trimming pared 3 bases from V and 11 bases from J, leaving 20 bases between. This CDR3 comprises 15 residues. CDR1 and CDR2 (germline): LNHDA, SQIVND (reference sequence). The CDR3 reads CASSIASAAAIPIYF. DNA for the CDR3: TGTGCCAGTAGTATCGCCTCCGCGGCCGCTATCCCCATATATTTT.

The chain has TRBV9 and TRBJ1-5; 9 bases agree with TRBD1. CDR3 length equals 16 residues. The ends lost 3 bases at V and 6 bases at J; junction bases unmatched: 10. Germline V gives CDR1 SGDLS, CDR2 YYNGEE. CDR3 DNA: TGTGCCAGCAGCGACGGGACAGGGTTTTCCGGTCAGCCCCAGCATTTT. Encoded protein: CASSDGTGFSGQPQHF.

The rearrangement uses TRBV6-6 and TRBJ2-7, with 9 nucleotides matching TRBD1. The J segment lost 3 bases and the V segment lost 6 bases, leaving 12 bases of the junction unmatched. The CDR3 length is 16 residues. From germline, CDR1 is MNHNY and CDR2 SVGAGI (reference sequence). CDR3 residues: CASRNPRDRAFYEQYF. CDR3 bases: TGTGCCAGCAGAAACCCCCGGGACAGGGCCTTCTACGAGCAGTACTTC.

In its sample, this clone was seen a few times. DNA of the CDR3: TGCGCCAGCAGCCAAGCCGGGACAGGCGGTAATGAAAAACTGTTTTTT. Translation: CASSQAGTGGNEKLFF. The chain links TRBV4-3 to TRBJ1-4, with 8 bases matching TRBD1. V was clipped by 1 base and J by 4 bases; unmatched bases: 5. CDR3 length: 16 amino acids. Germline loops: CDR1 LGHNA, CDR2 YSLEER.

The chain recombines TRBV5-1 with TRBJ1-1, with a weak D call TRBD1 (6 bases). There are 17 residues in the CDR3. Germline CDR1 and CDR2: SGHRS and YFSETQ. V was cut by 4 bases and J by 5 bases, with 24 bases left in between. In DNA form, the CDR3 reads TGCGCCAGCAGCGTACTAACGCAGAACAGGGATGGAACTGAAGCTTTCTTT. This translates into CASSVLTQNRDGTEAFF.

The J gene is TRBJ2-5, the V gene TRBV7-6; 7 positions agree with TRBD1. The CDR3 loop spans 14 amino acids. The germline gives CDR1 SGHVS, CDR2 FNYEAQ. V lost 2 bases, J lost 3 bases, and 3 bases stayed unmatched. The CDR3 sequence is CASSLWQGEETQYF. The DNA for the CDR3 is TGTGCCAGCAGCTTATGGCAGGGGGAAGAGACCCAGTACTTC.

The gene calls are TRBV5-1 and TRBJ1-4; D is unclear. V lost 0 bases to trimming and J lost 3 bases, with 12 bases between them. The CDR3 is 16 amino acids. The germline CDR1 and CDR2 sequences are SGHRS and YFSETQ. The CDR3 sequence is CASSLADSSANEKLFF. The CDR3 DNA sequence: TGCGCCAGCAGCTTGGCCGATAGTAGTGCTAATGAAAAACTGTTTTTT.

The V and J genes are TRBV19 and TRBJ1-1; D is perhaps TRBD1 (5 bases). This CDR3 has 15 residues. Germline V gene sequence: CDR1 LNHDA, CDR2 SQIVND (reference sequence). Between the trimmed V and J ends, which lost 6 bases and 1 base, there was a span of 15 bases. CDR3 DNA: TGTGCCAGTAGCCCCACGACAGTTCCGAACACTGAAGCTTTCTTT. Its translation: CASSPTTVPNTEAFF.

V is TRBV6-5 and J is TRBJ2-3; D uncertain. This CDR3 comprises 14 residues. The V and J ends lost 2 bases and 2 bases respectively, with 8 bases between them. Germline V gene lookup returns CDR1 MNHEY and CDR2 SVGAGI. CDR3 loop: CASSYEVATDTQYF. CDR3 DNA: TGTGCCAGCAGTTACGAAGTAGCCACAGATACGCAGTATTTT.

The chain joins TRBV18 to TRBJ2-7; TRBD1 agrees at 7 bases. V lost 3 bases and J lost 0; bases outside the gene matches: 11. The CDR3 totals 17 residues. Germline CDR1 reads KGHSH; CDR2 reads LQKENI. CDR3 DNA sequence: TGTGCCAGCTCACCGAACCCCGGGACAGAAGGCTCCTACGAGCAGTACTTC. Translation gives CASSPNPGTEGSYEQYF.

The chain is built from TRBV27 and TRBJ2-3; perhaps TRBD1 as D (6 bases). V lost 1 base and J 1 base, leaving 12 bases between the germline ends. The germline V gene encodes CDR1 MNHEY and CDR2 SMNVEV (reference sequence). The CDR3 is made up of 16 amino acids. CDR3 in amino acids: CASSLLAGDGTDTQYF. The CDR3 bases are TGTGCCAGCAGTTTATTAGCAGGGGATGGCACAGATACGCAGTATTTT.